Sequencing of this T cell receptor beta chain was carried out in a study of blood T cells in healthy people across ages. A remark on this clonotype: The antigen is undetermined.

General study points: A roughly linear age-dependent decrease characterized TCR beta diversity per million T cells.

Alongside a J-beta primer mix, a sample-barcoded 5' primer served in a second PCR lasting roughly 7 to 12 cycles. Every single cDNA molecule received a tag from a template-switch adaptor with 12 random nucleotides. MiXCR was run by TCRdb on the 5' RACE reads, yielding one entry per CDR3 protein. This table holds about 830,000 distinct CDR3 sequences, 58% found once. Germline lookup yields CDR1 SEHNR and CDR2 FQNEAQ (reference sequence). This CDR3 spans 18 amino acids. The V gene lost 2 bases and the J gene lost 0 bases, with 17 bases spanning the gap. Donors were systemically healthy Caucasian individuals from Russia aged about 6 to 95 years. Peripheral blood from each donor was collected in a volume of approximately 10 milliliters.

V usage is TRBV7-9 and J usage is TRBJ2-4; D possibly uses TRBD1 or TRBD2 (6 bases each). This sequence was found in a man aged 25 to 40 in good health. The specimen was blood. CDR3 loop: CASSLNLDRGLAKNIQYF. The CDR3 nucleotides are TGTGCCAGCAGCTTAAATCTGGACCGGGGGCTAGCCAAAAACATTCAGTACTTC.